Reported below is one TCR beta chain. Its antigen is not identified. The sample originates from a study of cytomegalovirus exposure and HLA in healthy donors. Looking at the study overall: Some 85 million unique TCRs, all from HLA-typed donors, were included in an early release of the data.

With 60 Vbeta and 13 Jbeta primers, the PCR was carried out. TCRdb's table, derived via immunoSEQ multiplex PCR, lists solely in-frame clones and lacks some. The sample contains 150,000 to 200,000 clones, approximately 81% of which appear only once. This CDR3 has 15 amino acids. Trimming took off 1 base at V and 1 base at J, with 9 bases between the two ends. The germline V gene encodes CDR1 SGHTA and CDR2 FQGNSA. Study conclusions and caveats: Earlier analysis found most TCR beta V segments productive about 90% or about 30% of the time.

This TCR came from a woman in her fifties or sixties in good health and CMV-seronegative. The chain carries TRBV7-2 and TRBJ2-3, with a possible D match to TRBD2 (6 bases). Sequenced material: PBMCs. The chain's CDR3 is CASSLEGGRTDTQYF. CDR3 bases: TGTGCCAGCAGCTTAGAGGGAGGACGCACAGATACGCAGTATTTT.